The entry below describes one TCR beta chain. No antigen is known for it. The sample comes from a study of post-analysis software for immune sequencing data. The library was made from cDNA and included unique molecular identifiers. Starting from about 0.98 to 11 million T cells, the study yielded about 500,000 cDNA molecules. TCRdb reprocessed the PCR reads with MiXCR, giving one entry per CDR3 protein. The table lists around 710,000 distinct CDR3 sequences, under 60% of them singletons, with 4.9% in the top ten. Study results and limitations: The five TRBV segments detected at higher frequency in patients than in controls included TRBV5-6, TRBV5-1 and TRBV20-1. Among multiple sclerosis patients, normalized Chao1 diversity was significantly below that of controls.

V lost 6 bases, J lost 1 base, and 10 bases stayed unmatched. Germline V gene data show CDR1 as MNHNY and CDR2 as SVGAGI (reference sequence). The CDR3 extends over 16 amino acids. Sequenced material: blood. The rearrangement uses TRBV6-6 and TRBJ2-7, with 9 bases aligning to TRBD1. The receptor's source is a girl between 10 and 17 years old with multiple sclerosis. The CDR3 spells CASSNPGTGMSYEQYF. Written as DNA, the CDR3 is TGTGCCAGCAGCAACCCCGGGACAGGGATGTCCTACGAGCAGTACTTC.